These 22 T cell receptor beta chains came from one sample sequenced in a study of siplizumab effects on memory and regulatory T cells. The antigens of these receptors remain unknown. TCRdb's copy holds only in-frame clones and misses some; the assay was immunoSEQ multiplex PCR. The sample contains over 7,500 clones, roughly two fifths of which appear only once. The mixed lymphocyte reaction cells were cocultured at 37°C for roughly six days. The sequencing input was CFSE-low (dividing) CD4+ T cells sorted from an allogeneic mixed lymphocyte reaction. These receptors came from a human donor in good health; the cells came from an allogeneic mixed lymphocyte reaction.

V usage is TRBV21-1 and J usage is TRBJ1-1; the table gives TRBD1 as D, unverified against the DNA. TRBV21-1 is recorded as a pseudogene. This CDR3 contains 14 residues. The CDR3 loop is CASSKGTGGTEAFF. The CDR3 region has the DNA TGTGCCAGCAGCAAGGGGACAGGGGGCACTGAAGCTTTCTTT.

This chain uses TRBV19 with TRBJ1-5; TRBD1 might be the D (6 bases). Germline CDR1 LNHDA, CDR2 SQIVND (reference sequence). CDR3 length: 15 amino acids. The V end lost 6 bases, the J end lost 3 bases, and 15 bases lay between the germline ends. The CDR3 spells CASRTPGQYNQPQHF. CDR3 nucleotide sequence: TGTGCCAGTAGAACCCCCGGACAGTACAATCAGCCCCAGCATTTT.

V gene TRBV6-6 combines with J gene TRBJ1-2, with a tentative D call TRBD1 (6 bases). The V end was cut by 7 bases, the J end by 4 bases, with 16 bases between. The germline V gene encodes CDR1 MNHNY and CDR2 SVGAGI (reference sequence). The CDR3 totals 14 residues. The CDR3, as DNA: TGTGCCAGCATCGCACGGACAGCGCCCTATGGCTACACCTTC. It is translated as CASIARTAPYGYTF.

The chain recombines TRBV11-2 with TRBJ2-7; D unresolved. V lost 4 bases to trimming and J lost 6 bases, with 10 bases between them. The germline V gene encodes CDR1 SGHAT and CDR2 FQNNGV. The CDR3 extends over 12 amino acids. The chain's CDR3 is CASSSNRAEQYF. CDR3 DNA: TGTGCCAGCAGCTCCAATAGGGCCGAGCAGTACTTC.

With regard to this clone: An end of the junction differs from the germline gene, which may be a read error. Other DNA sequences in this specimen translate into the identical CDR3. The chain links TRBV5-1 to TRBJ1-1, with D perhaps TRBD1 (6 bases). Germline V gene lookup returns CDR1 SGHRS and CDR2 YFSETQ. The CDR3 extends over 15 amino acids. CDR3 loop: CASSSRLGAVAEAFF. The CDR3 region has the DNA TGTGCCAGCAGCTCCCGTTTGGGGGCTGTCGCTGAAGCTTTCTTT.

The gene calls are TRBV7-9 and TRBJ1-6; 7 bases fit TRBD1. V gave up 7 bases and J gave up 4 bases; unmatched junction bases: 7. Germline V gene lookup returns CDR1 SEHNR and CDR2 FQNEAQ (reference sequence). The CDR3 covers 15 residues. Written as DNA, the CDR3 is TGTGCCAGCACCGAGGGACAGCGTTATAATTCACCCCTCCACTTT. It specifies CASTEGQRYNSPLHF.

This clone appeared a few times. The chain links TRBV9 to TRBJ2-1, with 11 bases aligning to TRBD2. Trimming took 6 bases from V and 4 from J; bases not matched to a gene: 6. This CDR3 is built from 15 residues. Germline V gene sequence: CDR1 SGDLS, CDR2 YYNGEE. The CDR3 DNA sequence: TGTGCCAGCACCCCCCTAGCGGGAGGATACAATGAGCAGTTCTTC. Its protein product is CASTPLAGGYNEQFF.

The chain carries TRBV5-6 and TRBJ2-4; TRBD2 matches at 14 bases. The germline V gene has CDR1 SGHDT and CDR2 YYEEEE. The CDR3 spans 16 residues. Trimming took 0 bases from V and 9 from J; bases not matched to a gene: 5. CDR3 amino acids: CASSLVGLAGAGIQYF. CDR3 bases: TGTGCCAGCAGCTTGGTGGGACTAGCGGGAGCGGGCATTCAGTACTTC.

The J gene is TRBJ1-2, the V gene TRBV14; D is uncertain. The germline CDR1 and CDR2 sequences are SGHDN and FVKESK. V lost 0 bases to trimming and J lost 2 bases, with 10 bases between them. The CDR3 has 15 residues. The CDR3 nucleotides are TGTGCCAGCAGCCAAGAACTGGGTCGGAACTATGGCTACACCTTC. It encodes CASSQELGRNYGYTF.

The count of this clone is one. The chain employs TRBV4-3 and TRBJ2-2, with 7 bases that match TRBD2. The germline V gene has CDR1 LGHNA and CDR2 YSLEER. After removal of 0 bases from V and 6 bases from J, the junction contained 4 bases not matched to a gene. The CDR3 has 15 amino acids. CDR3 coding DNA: TGCGCCAGCAGCCAAGAATGGCTAGCGGCCGGGGAGCTGTTTTTT. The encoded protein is CASSQEWLAAGELFF.

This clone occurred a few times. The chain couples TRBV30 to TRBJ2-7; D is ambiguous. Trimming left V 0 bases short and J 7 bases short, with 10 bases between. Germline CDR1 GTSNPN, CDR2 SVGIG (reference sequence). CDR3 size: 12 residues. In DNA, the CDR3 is TGTGCCTGGAGTGTAGGGCGGTTGGAGCAGTACTTC. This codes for CAWSVGRLEQYF.

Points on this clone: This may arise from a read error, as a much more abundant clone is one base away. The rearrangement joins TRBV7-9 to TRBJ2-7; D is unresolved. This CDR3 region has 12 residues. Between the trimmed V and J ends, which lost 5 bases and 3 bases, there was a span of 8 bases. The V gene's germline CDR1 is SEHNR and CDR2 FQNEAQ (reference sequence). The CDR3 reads CASSQTSYEQYF. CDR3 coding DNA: TGTGCCAGCAGCCAGACAAGCTACGAGCAGTACTTC.

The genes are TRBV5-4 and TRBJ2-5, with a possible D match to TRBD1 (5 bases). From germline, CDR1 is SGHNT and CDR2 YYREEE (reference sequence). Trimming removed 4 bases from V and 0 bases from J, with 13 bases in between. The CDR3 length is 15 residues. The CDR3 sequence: CASSQRTGDQETQYF. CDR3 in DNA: TGTGCCAGCAGCCAACGTACAGGTGACCAAGAGACCCAGTACTTC. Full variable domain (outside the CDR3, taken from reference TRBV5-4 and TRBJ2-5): ETGVTQSPTHLIKTRGQQVTLRCSSQSGHNTVSWYQQALGQGPQFIFQYYREEENGRGNFPPRFSGLQFPNYSSELNVNALELDDSALYLCASSQRTGDQETQYFGPGTRLLVL.

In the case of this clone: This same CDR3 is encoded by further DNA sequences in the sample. The CDR3 spells CASSQRREGRSGANVLTF. DNA for the CDR3: TGCGCCAGCAGCCAACGCAGGGAGGGTCGGTCTGGGGCCAACGTCCTGACTTTC. The J gene is TRBJ2-6, the V gene TRBV4-1; 7 positions agree with TRBD2. In germline, CDR1 is MGHRA, CDR2 YSYEKL. V was pared by 2 bases and J by 1 base, with 8 bases of the junction left unmatched. This CDR3 region has 18 residues.

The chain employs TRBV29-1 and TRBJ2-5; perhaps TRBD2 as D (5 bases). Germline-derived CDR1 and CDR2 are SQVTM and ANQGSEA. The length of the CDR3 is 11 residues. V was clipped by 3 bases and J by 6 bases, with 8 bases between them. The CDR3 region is CSVETGKTQYF. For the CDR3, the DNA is TGCAGCGTTGAGACGGGGAAGACCCAGTACTTC.

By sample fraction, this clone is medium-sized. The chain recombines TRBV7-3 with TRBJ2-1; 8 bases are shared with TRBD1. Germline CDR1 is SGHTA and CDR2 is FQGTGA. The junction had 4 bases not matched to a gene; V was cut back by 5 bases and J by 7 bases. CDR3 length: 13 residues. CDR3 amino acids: CASSTDRGNEQFF. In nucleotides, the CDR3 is TGTGCCAGCAGCACCGACAGGGGTAATGAGCAGTTCTTC.

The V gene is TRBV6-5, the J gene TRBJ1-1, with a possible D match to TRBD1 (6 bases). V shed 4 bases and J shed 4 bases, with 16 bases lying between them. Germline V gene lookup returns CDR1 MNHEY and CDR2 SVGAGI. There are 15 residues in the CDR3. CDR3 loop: CASSFSTTGTTEAFF. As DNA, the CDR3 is TGTGCCAGCAGTTTTTCGACGACAGGAACCACTGAAGCTTTCTTT.

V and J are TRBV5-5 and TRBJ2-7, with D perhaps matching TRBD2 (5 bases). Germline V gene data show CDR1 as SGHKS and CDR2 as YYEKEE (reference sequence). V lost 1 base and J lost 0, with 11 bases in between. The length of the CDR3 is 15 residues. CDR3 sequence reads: CASSLSGKSSYEQYF. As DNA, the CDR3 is TGTGCCAGCAGCTTGTCGGGGAAAAGCTCCTACGAGCAGTACTTC.

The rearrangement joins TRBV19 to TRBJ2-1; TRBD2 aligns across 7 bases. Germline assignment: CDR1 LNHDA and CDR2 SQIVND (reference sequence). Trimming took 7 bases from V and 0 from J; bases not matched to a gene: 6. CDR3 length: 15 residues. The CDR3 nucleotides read TGTGCCAGTAACGTAGCGGGCGGCTCCTACAATGAGCAGTTCTTC. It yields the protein CASNVAGGSYNEQFF.

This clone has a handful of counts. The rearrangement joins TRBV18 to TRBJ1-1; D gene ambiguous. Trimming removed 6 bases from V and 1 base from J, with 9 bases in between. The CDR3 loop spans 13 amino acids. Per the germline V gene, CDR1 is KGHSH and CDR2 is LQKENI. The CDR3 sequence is CASSVGRNTEAFF. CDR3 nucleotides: TGTGCCAGCTCCGTCGGAAGGAACACTGAAGCTTTCTTT.

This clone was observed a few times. CDR3 in DNA: TGTGCCAGCAGCTTAGCCAGGGCTAATCAGCCCCAGCATTTT. Translated: CASSLARANQPQHF. V and J are TRBV7-8 and TRBJ1-5; tentatively, D is TRBD1 (5 bases). From germline, CDR1 is SGHVS and CDR2 FQNEAQ. The V and J ends lost 0 bases and 4 bases respectively, with 7 bases between them. This CDR3 is 14 amino acids long.

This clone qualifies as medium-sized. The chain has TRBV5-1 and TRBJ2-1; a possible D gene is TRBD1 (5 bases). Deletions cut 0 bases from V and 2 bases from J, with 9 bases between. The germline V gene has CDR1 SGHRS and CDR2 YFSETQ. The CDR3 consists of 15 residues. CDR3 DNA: TGCGCCAGCAGCTTGGGGCAGGGTGCCTACAATGAGCAGTTCTTC. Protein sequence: CASSLGQGAYNEQFF.